These T cell receptor beta chains were read from a single sample in a study of T cell repertoires in cytomegalovirus infection. TCRdb independently ran MiXCR on the reads; one entry per CDR3 protein. The repertoire holds 650,000 to 900,000 distinct CDR3 sequences, with over 25% as singletons. No cognate antigen is known for these TCRs. Sequenced here: cultured CD8+ T cells from PBMCs, sampled from culture after CMV antigen stimulation. These receptors all come from a human donor in good health (CMV status not recorded). Some clones in this sample may be carry-over from other donors' samples. The CDR3 runs from the conserved cysteine through the conserved F or W. Each record gives: D gene, J gene, CDR3 length, clone size, V gene, CDR3 protein, CDR3 DNA. The D gene is left open where the match is weak. Size tells how often a clone was seen (once, few, many) or the class of an expanded clone, and some rows leave it out.

.,TRBJ2-1,13,.,TRBV19,CTTRGSGFYEQFF,TGTACCACCCGGGGTTCGGGGTTCTATGAGCAGTTCTTC
.,TRBJ2-1,13,many,TRBV7-9,CASSSRGSNEQFF,TGTGCCAGCAGCAGTCGGGGCTCCAATGAGCAGTTCTTC
.,TRBJ1-2,15,few,TRBV11-2,CASSPNPFLRDGYTF,TGTGCCAGCAGCCCAAACCCTTTTCTAAGGGATGGCTACACCTTC
.,TRBJ2-3,15,few,TRBV6-6,CASSYSAVSTDTQYF,TGTGCCAGCAGTTACAGCGCGGTCAGCACAGATACGCAGTATTTT
.,TRBJ1-2,10,few,TRBV29-1,CSVANYGYTF,TGCAGCGTTGCTAACTATGGCTACACCTTC
.,TRBJ2-5,15,few,TRBV25-1,CASSGLGANQETQYF,TGTGCCAGCAGTGGGCTGGGGGCGAACCAAGAGACCCAGTACTTC
.,TRBJ2-5,14,.,TRBV9,CASSVGLDRETQYF,TGTGCCAGCAGCGTAGGTTTAGATCGCGAGACCCAGTACTTC
.,TRBJ2-5,19,.,TRBV6-5,CASSYSSGYRHPRQETQYF,TGTGCCAGCAGTTACTCATCCGGGTATCGTCACCCCCGCCAAGAGACCCAGTACTTC
.,TRBJ2-5,14,.,TRBV6-2/TRBV6-3,CASSELVGQETQYF,TGTGCCAGCAGTGAGCTAGTGGGGCAAGAGACCCAGTACTTC
TRBD1,TRBJ1-1,16,few,TRBV6-1,CASNLYRGPGHTEAFF,TGTGCCAGCAACCTTTACAGGGGACCTGGCCACACTGAAGCTTTCTTT
TRBD2,TRBJ2-6,16,once,TRBV9,CASSVGRGAGANVLTF,TGTGCCAGCAGCGTAGGTCGGGGGGCTGGGGCCAACGTCCTGACTTTC
.,TRBJ1-3,14,.,TRBV28,CASSLSDGGDTIYF,TGTGCCAGCAGTTTGTCAGACGGGGGAGACACCATATATTTT
.,TRBJ1-6,14,.,TRBV9,CASSVDRQNSPLHF,TGTGCCAGCAGCGTTGACAGACAGAATTCACCCCTCCACTTT
TRBD2,TRBJ2-3,14,many,TRBV7-6,CASRNGLVTDTQYF,TGTGCCAGTCGTAACGGACTAGTCACAGATACGCAGTATTTT
TRBD2,TRBJ2-3,16,.,TRBV7-4,CASSLSAGGETDTQYF,TGTGCCAGCAGCTTGAGTGCGGGGGGGGAAACAGATACGCAGTATTTT
TRBD2,TRBJ2-5,15,many,TRBV7-2,CASSPRGGRAETQYF,TGTGCCAGCAGCCCACGGGGGGGCCGTGCGGAGACCCAGTACTTC